There are many counts of the clone carrying this T cell receptor beta chain. Antigen specificity is unknown. In the original workflow: A distant-metastasis classifier for papillary thyroid cancer was built using CDR3 differences across clinicopathological groups. TCRdb re-called the PCR reads with MiXCR. The V and J calls, along with clone size, are taken from TCRdb and not from the paper's own processing. The repertoire has some 9,100 clones, roughly 11% of them found once; the top ten carry less than 10%. Germline V gives CDR1 LGHDT, CDR2 YNNKEL (reference sequence). V was clipped by 4 bases and J by 1 base, with 7 bases between them. This CDR3 is built from 14 residues. The data are from a study of metastatic and nonmetastatic thyroid tumors. Study at large: Repertoires were compared across blood and tumor or nodule tissue from malignant and benign thyroid patients.

Among the patients, none had received any treatment before thyroid surgery. Study findings and constraints: Reported TCR beta diversity, measured in blood and tumor, was significantly higher for malignant thyroid tumors than for benign nodules.

The chain joins TRBV3-1 to TRBJ2-2, with a possible D match to TRBD1 (5 bases). The sequence came from a female donor with papillary thyroid cancer or a benign thyroid nodule (not recorded which). Some clones in this sample may be carry-over from other donors' samples. Sequencing input: tumor tissue. The chain's CDR3 is CASSRGQNTGELFF. CDR3 in DNA: TGTGCCAGCAGCCGAGGACAGAACACCGGGGAGCTGTTTTTT.